Listed below are T cell receptor beta chains from one sample, sequenced in a study of blood T cell repertoires in COVID-19. Sequenced by immunoSEQ multiplex PCR; TCRdb stores in-frame clones only, minus some. This sample carries about 320,000 clones, 90% of them seen once, and the ten largest clones take 3.9%. Sequencing was done on a sample of PBMCs or T cells enriched from blood (not recorded which). The receptors were gathered from a woman aged 25 to 39 who had been exposed to COVID-19. Each CDR3 is given with its conserved first and last residue. The D gene is left open where the match is weak. Clone size is not always given. Where it is, it says once, few, many or a class for expanded clones.

17 | TRBJ2-1 | TRBV19 | - | TRBD2 | CASSPTSGGLVYNEQFF
15 | TRBJ1-5 | TRBV30 | - | TRBD1 | CAWSVGQGGYQPQHF
14 | TRBJ1-2 | TRBV4-1 | - | - | CASSQDRALYGYTF
15 | TRBJ1-5 | TRBV7-9 | - | TRBD1 | CASSFCTGVCKPQHF
15 | TRBJ1-2 | TRBV5-5 | - | - | CASSTPGVYNYGYTF
15 | TRBJ1-1 | TRBV10-3 | - | - | CAISGRGGTNTEAFF
15 | TRBJ1-6 | TRBV9 | - | - | CASSVGGPRNSPLHF
13 | TRBJ1-1 | TRBV12-3/TRBV12-4 | - | TRBD1 | CASSGTGNYEAFF
14 | TRBJ1-1 | TRBV6-5 | - | - | CASREGGENTEAFF
14 | TRBJ2-2 | TRBV7-2 | few | - | CASSLVASTGELFF
12 | TRBJ1-2 | TRBV7-9 | - | - | CASSARRDGYTF
14 | TRBJ2-1 | TRBV4-3 | - | TRBD1 | CASSRDPRGNEQFF
13 | TRBJ1-4 | TRBV5-6 | - | - | CASSKDRLGKLFF
14 | TRBJ2-5 | TRBV7-2 | - | TRBD2 | CASSFWAGEETQYF
15 | TRBJ1-2 | TRBV9 | - | - | CASSVDAYTNYGYTF